These T cell receptor beta chains were read from a single sample in a study of blood T cell repertoires in COVID-19. The assay was immunoSEQ multiplex PCR, and TCRdb's table has in-frame clones only and misses some. The sample carries about 210,000 clones, roughly four fifths recorded once. Sequenced: peripheral blood. Receptors originate from a woman aged 40 to 55 with acute or convalescent COVID-19. Both conserved end residues are part of each CDR3. The D gene is left open where the match is weak. A row's size may be missing; if present it is once, few, many or a size class.

d_gene,j_gene,abundance,v_gene,CDR3aa,CDR3nt
TRBD2,TRBJ2-6,NA,TRBV19,CASSTFWLGKGSGRASGANVLTF,TGTGCCAGTAGCACCTTTTGGTTGGGGAAAGGTAGCGGGAGGGCCTCTGGGGCCAACGTCCTGACTTTC
NA,TRBJ2-3,NA,TRBV6-2/TRBV6-3,CASSLVGAPSDTQYF,TGTGCCAGCAGTTTGGTTGGGGCTCCTTCAGATACGCAGTATTTT
NA,TRBJ2-1,NA,TRBV27,CASSLSPRSREQFF,TGTGCCAGCAGTTTATCGCCCCGAAGCAGGGAGCAGTTCTTC
TRBD2,TRBJ2-1,NA,TRBV19,CASSTYRGGRFEQFF,TGTGCCAGTAGTACGTACCGCGGGGGTAGATTTGAGCAGTTCTTC
TRBD2,TRBJ2-7,NA,TRBV4-1,CASSQVLAGGSSYEQYF,TGCGCCAGCAGCCAAGTACTAGCGGGAGGGAGCTCCTACGAGCAGTACTTC
TRBD2,TRBJ2-7,NA,TRBV9,CASSQGLAGPYEQYF,TGTGCCAGCAGCCAGGGACTAGCGGGACCTTACGAGCAGTACTTC
TRBD1,TRBJ2-7,NA,TRBV3-1/TRBV3-2,CASSQDTGGRVYEQYF,TGTGCCAGCAGCCAAGATACAGGGGGCCGGGTCTACGAGCAGTACTTC
NA,TRBJ2-3,NA,TRBV7-9,CASSLEELELNTQYF,TGTGCCAGCAGCTTAGAGGAACTAGAGCTAAATACGCAGTATTTT
NA,TRBJ1-2,NA,TRBV6-5,CASSQPSGATYGYTF,TGTGCCAGCAGCCAACCCTCAGGGGCTACTTATGGCTACACCTTC
TRBD1,TRBJ1-5,NA,TRBV3-1/TRBV3-2,CASSPWTGRLQPQHF,TGTGCCAGCAGCCCATGGACAGGGAGGTTGCAGCCCCAGCATTTT
NA,TRBJ1-1,NA,TRBV12-3/TRBV12-4,CASSTDRNTEAFF,TGTGCCAGCAGTACAGACCGGAACACTGAAGCTTTCTTT
NA,TRBJ2-7,NA,TRBV20-1,CSAPQGYEQYF,TGCAGTGCTCCGCAGGGGTACGAGCAGTACTTC
NA,TRBJ1-6,NA,TRBV10-3,CAISDPTGRPLHF,TGTGCCATCAGTGACCCGACAGGTCGGCCCCTCCACTTT
NA,TRBJ1-6,NA,TRBV2,CASGRGTDYSSYNSPLHF,TGTGCCAGCGGGAGGGGGACGGACTATAGCTCCTATAATTCACCCCTCCACTTT
TRBD1,TRBJ2-2,once,TRBV9,CASSGRDREPDRRFLLFF,TGTGCCAGCAGCGGCCGGGACAGGGAACCTGACCGGCGGTTTTTGCTGTTTTTT
NA,TRBJ2-5,NA,TRBV25-1,CAGALGETQYF,TGTGCCGGGGCATTGGGAGAGACCCAGTACTTC
TRBD1,TRBJ1-3,NA,TRBV30,CAWSVLGDSSGNTIYF,TGTGCCTGGAGTGTGTTGGGGGACAGTTCTGGAAACACCATATATTTT
TRBD2,TRBJ2-2,NA,TRBV7-2,CASSPPGSGKTGELFF,TGTGCCAGCAGCCCCCCGGGTAGCGGGAAGACCGGGGAGCTGTTTTTT
NA,TRBJ1-1,few,TRBV14,CASSQVTGRYTEAFF,TGTGCCAGCAGCCAAGTAACAGGGCGGTACACTGAAGCTTTCTTT
TRBD1,TRBJ2-5,NA,TRBV5-1,CASSTDRGWGQETQYF,TGCGCCAGCAGCACGGACAGGGGTTGGGGGCAAGAGACCCAGTACTTC
NA,TRBJ2-1,NA,TRBV7-2,CASSLKGTSSYNEQFF,TGTGCCAGCAGCTTAAAAGGAACTAGCTCCTACAATGAGCAGTTCTTC
TRBD1,TRBJ2-7,NA,TRBV7-2,CASSERTGVGLEQYF,TGTGCCAGCAGCGAACGGACAGGGGTAGGTCTCGAGCAGTACTTC
NA,TRBJ2-7,once,TRBV2,CASTQNYEQYF,TGTGCCAGCACCCAGAACTACGAGCAGTACTTC
NA,TRBJ2-7,NA,TRBV5-1,CASSLQGDSYEQYF,TGCGCCAGCAGCTTACAGGGAGATTCCTACGAGCAGTACTTC
NA,TRBJ2-7,NA,TRBV10-3,CAISTGRTYEQYF,TGTGCCATTTCGACAGGGAGGACCTACGAGCAGTACTTC
NA,TRBJ1-2,NA,TRBV4-1,CASRGRSYGYTF,TGCGCCAGCCGAGGGAGGAGCTATGGCTACACCTTC
TRBD2,TRBJ2-1,NA,TRBV5-3,CARSFLAGATVNEQFF,TGTGCCAGAAGCTTCCTAGCGGGAGCGACAGTAAATGAGCAGTTCTTC
NA,TRBJ2-7,NA,TRBV6-5,CASSRGGADYEQYF,TGTGCCAGCAGCCGAGGGGGGGCCGACTACGAGCAGTACTTC
NA,TRBJ2-1,NA,TRBV11-3,CASSLPGESEQFF,TGTGCCAGCAGCTTACCGGGAGAGAGTGAGCAGTTCTTC
NA,TRBJ2-3,NA,TRBV9,CASSKHQVTDTQYF,TGTGCCAGCAGCAAACATCAAGTCACAGATACGCAGTATTTT
NA,TRBJ2-3,NA,TRBV29-1,CSGLGESSTDTQYF,TGCAGCGGGCTGGGAGAGTCTAGCACAGATACGCAGTATTTT
TRBD1,TRBJ2-7,NA,TRBV5-1,CASSLPGTGSHEQYF,TGCGCCAGCAGCCTCCCCGGGACAGGGTCCCACGAGCAGTACTTC
TRBD1,TRBJ1-1,NA,TRBV3-1/TRBV3-2,CASSPPGTGGGMAFF,TGTGCCAGCAGCCCCCCCGGGACAGGGGGCGGAATGGCTTTCTTT
TRBD2,TRBJ2-1,NA,TRBV2,CASSVPTSGNEQFF,TGTGCCAGCAGTGTACCGACTAGCGGCAATGAGCAGTTCTTC
TRBD1,TRBJ1-1,NA,TRBV7-9,CASSLGTGGVSRTEAFF,TGTGCCAGCAGCCTCGGGACAGGGGGCGTTTCGAGAACTGAAGCTTTCTTT
TRBD2,TRBJ2-3,NA,TRBV24-1,CATSDPRTSGSPTDTQYF,TGTGCCACCAGTGATCCGCGGACTAGCGGGAGTCCAACAGATACGCAGTATTTT
TRBD2,TRBJ2-1,NA,TRBV18,CASSPSGRTYNEQFF,TGTGCCAGCTCACCAAGCGGGAGGACCTACAATGAGCAGTTCTTC
NA,TRBJ2-2,NA,TRBV20-1,CSARVLGELFF,TGCAGTGCTAGAGTTCTCGGGGAGCTGTTTTTT
NA,TRBJ1-5,NA,TRBV19,CASSALSIQPQHF,TGTGCCAGTAGTGCGTTGTCGATTCAGCCCCAGCATTTT
NA,TRBJ2-3,once,TRBV9,CASSGAGPGRDTQYF,TGTGCCAGCAGCGGCGCCGGTCCTGGGAGAGATACGCAGTATTTT
NA,TRBJ1-1,NA,TRBV11-1,CASSLERGTEAFF,TGTGCCAGCAGCCTAGAACGGGGCACTGAAGCTTTCTTT
NA,TRBJ1-2,NA,TRBV19,CASSPGGISYGYTF,TGTGCCAGTAGCCCCGGGGGGATAAGCTATGGCTACACCTTC
NA,TRBJ1-1,NA,TRBV30,CAWSATVILGGGANTEAFF,TGTGCCTGGAGTGCGACAGTGATCCTCGGGGGGGGAGCGAACACTGAAGCTTTCTTT
TRBD1,TRBJ1-2,NA,TRBV7-6,CASSSQGQGNYGYTF,TGTGCCAGCAGCTCACAGGGACAGGGAAACTATGGCTACACCTTC
TRBD1,TRBJ1-3,once,TRBV6-5,CASSFTGGSPGNTIYF,TGTGCCAGCAGTTTTACAGGGGGATCACCTGGAAACACCATATATTTT
NA,TRBJ1-2,NA,TRBV30,CAWSGLRDNYGYTF,TGTGCCTGGAGCGGTCTCCGGGATAACTATGGCTACACCTTC
TRBD1,TRBJ1-1,NA,TRBV5-1,CASSLRTGTEAFF,TGCGCCAGCAGCTTGAGGACAGGGACTGAAGCTTTCTTT
NA,TRBJ2-1,NA,TRBV6-2/TRBV6-3,CASSYWGEGGEQFF,TGTGCCAGCAGTTACTGGGGAGAAGGGGGTGAGCAGTTCTTC
NA,TRBJ1-3,NA,TRBV18,CASSPAGTNSGNTIYF,TGTGCCAGCTCACCAGCCGGGACAAACTCTGGAAACACCATATATTTT
TRBD2,TRBJ2-3,NA,TRBV27,CASRKRTSPRRAQYF,TGTGCCAGCAGAAAAAGGACTAGCCCCCGCAGAGCGCAGTATTTT
NA,TRBJ2-1,few,TRBV7-6,CASSLRAGNEQFF,TGTGCCAGCAGCTTAAGGGCAGGGAATGAGCAGTTCTTC
TRBD1,TRBJ2-7,NA,TRBV5-1,CASRGTGSASARGQYF,TGCGCCAGCAGAGGGACAGGGAGCGCCTCGGCGAGGGGGCAGTACTTC